The sequence of this T cell receptor (beta chain) was determined in a study of T-cell reconstitution after alpha-beta-depleted transplantation in children. CDR3 length: 17 amino acids. V gave up 0 bases and J gave up 0 bases, with 15 bases separating them. CDR1 SGHNT and CDR2 YENEEA come from the germline V gene. As it was prepared, the TCRbeta library received unique molecular identifiers. TCRdb processed the PCR reads anew with MiXCR; each CDR3 protein has one entry. The sample consists of about 610,000 distinct CDR3 sequences, about a quarter of them appearing once. This clonotype was observed a handful of times.

This TCR was sampled from a boy under two years old with Wiskott-Aldrich syndrome, due to receive a stem cell transplant. The specimen comprised PBMCs, sampled before TCRalphabeta/CD19-depleted stem cell transplant. The chain links TRBV11-3 to TRBJ2-7, with a tentative D call TRBD2 (6 bases). DNA of the CDR3: TGTGCCAGCAGCTTAGATCGGGAGACTAAGAGCTCCTACGAGCAGTACTTC. Translating gives CASSLDRETKSSYEQYF.